A selection of T cell receptor beta chains follows, all from one sample in a study of blood T cell repertoires in COVID-19. The data were produced by immunoSEQ multiplex PCR, yet TCRdb's version contains in-frame clones alone and is incomplete. The data show some 500,000 clones, around 89% seen once. Material: PBMCs or T cells enriched from blood (not recorded which). These receptors were collected from a woman aged 40 to 50 who had recovered from COVID-19. Both conserved end residues are part of each CDR3. The order of the fields is clone size, J gene, V gene, D gene, CDR3 protein, CDR3 DNA. A D gene is named only where the DNA matches it firmly. The size field is filled for only some rows; it gives once, few, many or a size class.

>-|TRBJ2-1|TRBV2|-
CASSPQGTRQFF
TGTGCCAGCAGCCCGCAGGGTACTCGGCAGTTCTTC
>-|TRBJ1-1|TRBV27|TRBD1
CASSRRTGGFVPEAFF
TGTGCCAGCAGCCGACGGACAGGGGGCTTCGTCCCTGAAGCTTTCTTT
>-|TRBJ1-1|TRBV12-5|-
CASDRTENTEAFF
TGTGCTAGTGACCGGACAGAGAACACTGAAGCTTTCTTT
>-|TRBJ1-1|TRBV7-2|-
CASSLAGGWANTEAFF
TGTGCCAGCAGCTTAGCTGGGGGGTGGGCGAACACTGAAGCTTTCTTT
>-|TRBJ2-5|TRBV18|-
CASSPTPGRQETQYF
TGTGCCAGCTCACCGACACCAGGGCGACAAGAGACCCAGTACTTC
>-|TRBJ2-1|TRBV3-1/TRBV3-2|TRBD2
CASSQGQREPYNEQFF
TGTGCCAGCAGCCAAGGGCAGCGGGAGCCCTACAATGAGCAGTTCTTC
>-|TRBJ2-1|TRBV7-6|TRBD2
CASSPTGTSGEQFF
TGTGCCAGCAGCCCAACAGGGACTAGCGGAGAGCAGTTCTTC
>-|TRBJ1-2|TRBV27|TRBD1
CASSLRGQNYGYTF
TGTGCCAGCAGTTTAAGGGGACAGAACTATGGCTACACCTTC
>-|TRBJ1-2|TRBV6-5|TRBD1
CASSNWDRGNYGYTF
TGTGCCAGCAGTAATTGGGACAGGGGTAACTATGGCTACACCTTC
>-|TRBJ2-7|TRBV11-3|-
CASSLWGAYEQYF
TGTGCCAGCAGCCTCTGGGGGGCCTACGAGCAGTACTTC
>-|TRBJ1-4|TRBV27|TRBD1
CASSLSSIPPDRGVIANEKLFF
TGTGCCAGCAGTTTATCGTCCATACCTCCCGACAGGGGGGTCATTGCTAATGAAAAACTGTTTTTT
>-|TRBJ2-2|TRBV11-2|TRBD2
CASRMGEGRGSGELFF
TGTGCCAGCAGGATGGGCGAGGGGAGGGGCTCCGGGGAGCTGTTTTTT
>-|TRBJ2-3|TRBV10-1|-
CASSEYGPSKSDTQYF
TGCGCCAGCAGTGAGTATGGCCCTTCAAAGTCCGATACGCAGTATTTT
>-|TRBJ1-3|TRBV11-3|TRBD1
CASSFGTGRTSGNTIYF
TGTGCCAGCAGCTTCGGGACAGGGCGAACCTCTGGAAACACCATATATTTT
>-|TRBJ2-2|TRBV5-1|-
CASSFASGSPGELFF
TGCGCCAGCAGCTTTGCATCGGGAAGTCCCGGGGAGCTGTTTTTT
>-|TRBJ2-1|TRBV3-1/TRBV3-2|-
CASSQGTDNNEQFF
TGTGCCAGCAGCCAAGGGACAGATAACAATGAGCAGTTCTTC
>-|TRBJ2-3|TRBV9|TRBD1
CASSVAGRGRVDTQYF
TGTGCCAGCAGCGTAGCGGGCAGGGGGCGGGTAGATACGCAGTATTTT
>-|TRBJ1-2|TRBV9|TRBD1
CASSQSRQGGYTF
TGTGCCAGCAGCCAAAGCAGACAGGGAGGATACACCTTC
>-|TRBJ1-1|TRBV11-2|-
CASSLAGARNTEAFF
TGTGCCAGCAGCTTAGCTGGGGCGAGGAACACTGAAGCTTTCTTT
>-|TRBJ2-7|TRBV19|TRBD2
CASSSSGSSVYEQYF
TGTGCCAGTAGTTCTAGCGGGAGTTCCGTCTACGAGCAGTACTTC
>-|TRBJ2-7|TRBV18|-
CASSPNRPWAGSSYEQYF
TGTGCCAGCTCACCCAATAGGCCCTGGGCGGGTTCCTCCTACGAGCAGTACTTC
>-|TRBJ2-3|TRBV12-5|TRBD2
CASGFSGRATDTQYF
TGTGCTAGTGGTTTCAGCGGGAGGGCCACAGATACGCAGTATTTT
>-|TRBJ1-2|TRBV4-3|-
CASSQATVNYGYTF
TGCGCCAGCAGCCAAGCGACAGTTAACTATGGCTACACCTTC
>-|TRBJ2-3|TRBV4-3|-
CASSQGPPYTQYF
TGCGCCAGCAGCCAGGGCCCCCCGTATACGCAGTATTTT
>few|TRBJ1-1|TRBV9|-
CASSVNTGRTGTEAFF
TGTGCCAGCAGCGTAAATACGGGGAGAACCGGGACTGAAGCTTTCTTT
>-|TRBJ1-5|TRBV6-5|-
CASSGGNQPQHF
TGTGCCAGCAGCGGGGGGAATCAGCCCCAGCATTTT
>-|TRBJ1-3|TRBV6-5|-
CASSYSGQGTGNTIYF
TGTGCCAGCAGTTACTCAGGGCAGGGCACTGGAAACACCATATATTTT
>-|TRBJ2-3|TRBV7-8|TRBD2
CASSARRSSGPGGETDTQYF
TGTGCCAGCAGCGCTCGCCGTTCTAGCGGGCCCGGGGGTGAAACAGATACGCAGTATTTT
>-|TRBJ2-1|TRBV11-3|TRBD2
CASSFGLAGGLDEQFF
TGTGCCAGCAGCTTCGGGTTAGCGGGAGGGTTGGATGAGCAGTTCTTC
>-|TRBJ1-2|TRBV5-6|-
CASSLAQINYGYTF
TGTGCCAGCAGCTTGGCACAGATCAACTATGGCTACACCTTC
>-|TRBJ2-5|TRBV19|-
CASRGQTQETQYF
TGTGCCAGTAGGGGGCAGACCCAAGAGACCCAGTACTTC
>few|TRBJ1-1|TRBV4-1|-
CASSQGQLMNTEAFF
TGCGCCAGCAGTCAAGGACAATTAATGAACACTGAAGCTTTCTTT
>-|TRBJ2-1|TRBV6-2/TRBV6-3|TRBD2
CASSLGLAETDNEQFF
TGTGCCAGCAGCCTGGGGCTAGCGGAAACTGACAATGAGCAGTTCTTC